This T cell receptor beta chain was sequenced in a study of cytomegalovirus exposure and HLA in healthy donors. PCR employed 60 Vbeta and 13 Jbeta primers. TCRdb keeps only in-frame clones here, not all; method: immunoSEQ multiplex PCR. This table holds tens of thousands of clones, nearly 80% found once. The CDR3 totals 15 residues. V lost 4 bases, J lost 3 bases, and 13 bases lay in between. The V gene's germline CDR1 is LGHNA and CDR2 YSLEER. This receptor was identified in a woman in her 40s in good health and CMV-seropositive. Material: PBMCs. The chain combines TRBV4-3 with TRBJ1-5; D might be TRBD1 (6 bases). The DNA of the CDR3 is TGCGCCAGCAGCCGCGAAAGGGGGACCAATCAGCCCCAGCATTTT. Protein product: CASSRERGTNQPQHF.